These T cell receptor beta chains were read from a single sample in a study of regulatory T cells in long-lasting Graves disease. TCRdb re-derived calls from the multiplex PCR reads in MiXCR, one entry per CDR3 protein. Counted here are hundreds of thousands of distinct CDR3 sequences, 15% to 19% occurring once; the ten biggest clones make up about 20%. The specimen comprised peripheral blood mononuclear cells (PBMCs), sampled at new diagnosis, from a patient treated with antithyroid drugs. These receptors were taken from a female donor with Graves disease. Both conserved end residues are part of each CDR3. The D gene is left open where the match is weak. Only some rows state a clone size, as once, few, many or a class for expanded clones.

cdr3_aa,cdr3_nt,d_call,clone_size,v_call,j_call
CASNRKDYGYTF,TGTGCCAGCAACCGAAAAGACTATGGCTACACCTTC,NA,many,TRBV3-1,TRBJ1-2
CASSPVGSQGYEQYF,TGTGCCAGCTCACCAGTAGGGTCGCAGGGCTACGAGCAGTACTTC,NA,few,TRBV18,TRBJ2-7
CASSEHRSGWYAGEQYF,TGTGCTAGCAGCGAACACCGTAGCGGGTGGTATGCGGGCGAGCAGTACTTC,TRBD2,few,TRBV7-7,TRBJ2-7
CASRSHVETQYF,TGTGCCAGCAGGTCCCACGTGGAGACCCAGTACTTC,NA,NA,TRBV7-6,TRBJ2-5
CSADWAGRDGYTF,TGCAGTGCGGACTGGGCAGGGAGAGATGGCTACACCTTC,NA,many,TRBV20-1,TRBJ1-2
CASSFPGTDARSGELFF,TGTGCCAGCAGCTTCCCGGGGACAGATGCGCGGTCCGGGGAGCTGTTTTTT,TRBD1,many,TRBV7-9,TRBJ2-2
CASSQGYAGGPYEQYF,TGTGCCAGCAGCCAAGGATACGCGGGAGGGCCCTACGAGCAGTACTTC,TRBD2,few,TRBV4-2,TRBJ2-7
CASSQDRPGLAALSYEQYF,TGCGCCAGCAGCCAAGATAGGCCCGGGCTAGCGGCCCTCTCCTACGAGCAGTACTTC,TRBD2,many,TRBV4-1,TRBJ2-7
CSANYYRSNQPQHF,TGCAGTGCTAATTATTACAGGAGCAATCAGCCCCAGCATTTT,NA,many,TRBV20-1,TRBJ1-5
CASSVRAENIYEQYF,TGTGCCAGCAGCGTACGAGCGGAAAACATTTACGAGCAGTACTTC,NA,many,TRBV9,TRBJ2-7
CSVAARGGAEQYF,TGCAGCGTTGCGGCCAGGGGAGGGGCCGAGCAGTACTTC,NA,few,TRBV29-1,TRBJ2-7
CASSGQEAMNTEAFF,TGTGCCAGCAGCGGACAGGAGGCTATGAACACTGAAGCTTTCTTT,TRBD1,many,TRBV6-1,TRBJ1-1
CASRGFRGEAFF,TGTGCCAGCAGGGGCTTTAGAGGTGAAGCTTTCTTT,NA,many,TRBV12-3/TRBV12-4,TRBJ1-1
CASSQLTGEQYF,TGTGCCAGCAGCCAACTAACGGGCGAGCAGTACTTC,NA,many,TRBV3-1,TRBJ2-7
CASRGVTEQYF,TGTGCCAGCAGGGGAGTTACGGAGCAGTACTTC,NA,many,TRBV3-1,TRBJ2-7
CASSLISGGKVQYF,TGTGCCAGCAGTTTAATTAGCGGGGGGAAAGTCCAGTACTTC,TRBD2,many,TRBV28,TRBJ2-7
CASSNGEKLFF,TGTGCCAGCAGTAACGGGGAAAAACTGTTTTTT,NA,NA,TRBV6-1,TRBJ1-4
CVTSRDQAGDHEQYF,TGTGTCACCAGCAGAGATCAAGCGGGAGACCACGAGCAGTACTTC,TRBD2,NA,TRBV15,TRBJ2-7
CASSYLSDTQYF,TGTGCCAGCAGTTACCTATCAGATACGCAGTATTTT,NA,NA,TRBV6-2/TRBV6-3,TRBJ2-3
CASSSAGTAAKAFF,TGTGCCAGCAGCTCCGCCGGGACGGCAGCGAAAGCTTTCTTT,NA,many,TRBV5-4,TRBJ1-1
CASSPNPSTDTQYF,TGTGCCAGCAGTCCAAACCCTAGCACAGATACGCAGTATTTT,NA,many,TRBV27,TRBJ2-3
CSARYLEVQSGETQYF,TGCAGTGCTAGATATCTCGAGGTACAAAGCGGAGAGACCCAGTACTTC,NA,many,TRBV20-1,TRBJ2-5
CASIPGQGARLRSPLHF,TGTGCCAGCATACCGGGACAGGGCGCAAGGCTCCGTTCACCCCTCCACTTT,TRBD1,few,TRBV28,TRBJ1-6
CASSLTKPGRRNQETQYF,TGTGCCAGCAGTCTCACAAAACCCGGACGGAGAAACCAAGAGACCCAGTACTTC,NA,many,TRBV7-8,TRBJ2-5
CSVEGNEQFF,TGCAGCGTTGAAGGTAATGAGCAGTTCTTC,NA,many,TRBV29-1,TRBJ2-1
CASSTGASGNNEQFF,TGTGCCAGCAGCACAGGGGCTAGCGGAAACAATGAGCAGTTCTTC,NA,NA,TRBV28,TRBJ2-1
CASSYGGYQNTEAFF,TGTGCCAGCAGTTACGGCGGGTATCAGAACACTGAAGCTTTCTTT,NA,many,TRBV6-2/TRBV6-3,TRBJ1-1
CATSVSEGNEQFF,TGTGCCACCAGTGTCTCTGAGGGAAATGAGCAGTTCTTC,NA,NA,TRBV24-1,TRBJ2-1
CATSRGRPVGQYF,TGTGCCACTTCCCGGGGCAGGCCTGTGGGGCAGTACTTC,NA,few,TRBV10-3,TRBJ2-7
CASSIFRGLRDEQYF,TGTGCCAGCAGCATTTTCAGGGGGTTACGGGACGAGCAGTACTTC,TRBD1,many,TRBV7-8,TRBJ2-7
CASSPRQGRNTEAFF,TGTGCCAGCAGTCCCCGACAGGGGAGGAACACTGAAGCTTTCTTT,TRBD1,many,TRBV12-3/TRBV12-4,TRBJ1-1
CASSESGNTEAFF,TGCGCCAGCAGTGAGTCTGGGAACACTGAAGCTTTCTTT,NA,many,TRBV10-1,TRBJ1-1
CASSSWTSGSTTYEQYF,TGTGCCAGCAGTTCGTGGACTAGCGGGAGTACAACCTACGAGCAGTACTTC,TRBD2,NA,TRBV28,TRBJ2-7
CASTRQGVRETQYF,TGCGCCAGCACCCGACAGGGGGTACGGGAGACCCAGTACTTC,TRBD1,many,TRBV10-2,TRBJ2-5
CASSMIGGVSYNEQFF,TGTGCCAGCAGCATGATTGGGGGAGTCTCCTACAATGAGCAGTTCTTC,NA,NA,TRBV7-6,TRBJ2-1
CASSLAPGLAGITQYF,TGTGCCAGCAGCTTAGCTCCGGGACTAGCGGGAATTACGCAGTATTTT,TRBD2,many,TRBV7-2,TRBJ2-3
CASSLFSTGASRDGYTF,TGTGCCAGCAGTCTTTTCTCGACAGGGGCCTCCCGGGATGGCTACACCTTC,TRBD1,many,TRBV27,TRBJ1-2
CASSLMQGSGNTIYF,TGTGCCAGCAGCTTAATGCAGGGGTCTGGAAACACCATATATTTT,NA,many,TRBV7-9,TRBJ1-3
CASSLGQGDADTQYF,TGTGCCAGCAGCTTGGGACAGGGAGATGCAGATACGCAGTATTTT,TRBD1,NA,TRBV5-5,TRBJ2-3
CASSPLGLPNTEAFF,TGCGCCAGCAGCCCCCTGGGACTGCCGAACACTGAAGCTTTCTTT,NA,many,TRBV4-1,TRBJ1-1
CASSTHQRTQETQYF,TGTGCCAGCAGCACCCACCAAAGGACGCAAGAGACCCAGTACTTC,NA,many,TRBV14,TRBJ2-5
CASSLAVATSQETQYF,TGTGCCAGCAGCTTAGCGGTGGCTACCAGTCAAGAGACCCAGTACTTC,NA,many,TRBV7-9,TRBJ2-5
CAWSVGTSGTVLWSYEQYF,TGTGCCTGGAGTGTAGGGACCTCCGGGACGGTGTTGTGGTCCTACGAGCAGTACTTC,NA,NA,TRBV30,TRBJ2-7
CASSTWTATNTEAFF,TGTGCCAGTAGCACCTGGACAGCCACGAACACTGAAGCTTTCTTT,NA,many,TRBV19,TRBJ1-1
CSAPKASGSSFEQYF,TGCAGTGCTCCGAAGGCTAGCGGGAGTTCGTTCGAGCAGTACTTC,TRBD2,many,TRBV20-1,TRBJ2-7
CSARTSGTDTQYF,TGCAGTGCTAGAACTAGCGGCACAGATACGCAGTATTTT,TRBD2,many,TRBV20-1,TRBJ2-3
CASSAEGGGGAGNEQFF,TGTGCCAGCAGCGCCGAGGGGGGCGGGGGGGCTGGTAATGAGCAGTTCTTC,TRBD2,few,TRBV9,TRBJ2-1
CASSPAGGNTDTQYF,TGCGCCAGCAGCCCAGCGGGAGGGAACACAGATACGCAGTATTTT,TRBD2,many,TRBV4-3,TRBJ2-3
CASSLLDRYNEKLFF,TGTGCCAGCAGCTTACTGGACAGATATAATGAAAAACTGTTTTTT,NA,many,TRBV7-9,TRBJ1-4